These 27 T cell receptor beta chains originate from one sample sequenced in a study of CD8+ T cells in alopecia areata. As the sequencing template, cDNA was produced by extracting RNA and reverse transcribing it. Clones were sequenced by immunoSEQ multiplex PCR, and TCRdb holds only the in-frame ones, with some missing. The sample lists about 42,000 clones, about three fifths occurring once. As for treatment: oral pan-JAK inhibitor, 5-10 mg twice daily. The sample consisted of CD8+ T cells sorted from blood, taken at week 4, from a patient treated with tofacitinib. These receptors came from a human donor with alopecia areata.

This sequence joins TRBV29-1 and TRBJ2-1, with D maybe TRBD1 (6 bases). Germline CDR1 reads SQVTM; CDR2 reads ANQGSEA. The CDR3 sequence is 18 residues long. Trimming stripped 5 bases from V and 4 bases from J, with 27 bases between. CDR3 nucleotides: TGCAGCGTTTCCGGGGTTATACGGGACACAGATTATTACAATGAGCAGTTCTTC. This sequence encodes CSVSGVIRDTDYYNEQFF.

The V call is TRBV4-3, the J call TRBJ1-3; D call uncertain. This CDR3 contains 15 residues. Germline CDR1 reads LGHNA; CDR2 reads YSLEER. Trimming took 1 base from V and 0 from J, leaving 7 bases between them. Here the CDR3 DNA reads TGCGCCAGCAGCCAAGTAGCAAGCTCTGGAAACACCATATATTTT. This sequence encodes CASSQVASSGNTIYF.

The chain links TRBV6-6 to TRBJ1-5, with D perhaps matching TRBD1 (5 bases). Trimming stripped 0 bases from V and 6 bases from J, with 9 bases between. Germline CDR1 is MNHNY and CDR2 is SVGAGI (reference sequence). The CDR3 runs to 14 residues. CDR3 sequence (DNA): TGTGCCAGCAGTTACTCACCTGGGGGTCAGCCCCAGCATTTT. It yields the protein CASSYSPGGQPQHF.

In its sample, this clone is medium-sized. V is TRBV27 and J is TRBJ2-1; D is undetermined. CDR3 size: 13 residues. Germline CDR1 MNHEY, CDR2 SMNVEV (reference sequence). V was pared by 7 bases and J by 9 bases, with 16 bases between. The DNA for the CDR3 is TGTGCCAGCACTCCCCCCTCGGGTCTTGAGCAGTTCTTC. Encoded protein: CASTPPSGLEQFF.

The V call is TRBV29-1, the J call TRBJ1-2; D is unclear. Germline-derived CDR1 and CDR2 are SQVTM and ANQGSEA. The CDR3 loop spans 14 amino acids. V lost 6 bases and J 0 bases, leaving 14 bases between the germline ends. Written as DNA, the CDR3 is TGCAGCGTCCCGGGAAGAGGAGCTAACTATGGCTACACCTTC. It encodes CSVPGRGANYGYTF.

This clone was seen just once. V gene TRBV27 combines with J gene TRBJ2-1; TRBD2 matches at 10 bases. The germline gives CDR1 MNHEY, CDR2 SMNVEV (reference sequence). The CDR3 is made up of 16 amino acids. With 6 bases clipped from V and 0 bases from J, the junction kept 5 bases outside the gene matches. The CDR3: CASRLAGTSSYNEQFF. DNA of the CDR3: TGTGCCAGCAGACTAGCGGGGACCTCCTCCTACAATGAGCAGTTCTTC.

The chain uses TRBV29-1 and TRBJ1-1; D unresolved. There are 12 residues in the CDR3. V lost 4 bases and J lost 6, with 12 bases in between. CDR1 is SQVTM, CDR2 ANQGSEA, per germline. CDR3 DNA sequence: TGCAGCGTTGTATGGCAAACCGCTGAAGCTTTCTTT. It encodes CSVVWQTAEAFF.

V is TRBV6-1 and J is TRBJ1-5; D might be TRBD1 (5 bases). CDR3 size: 13 residues. Germline assignment: CDR1 MNHNS and CDR2 SASEGT. Between the trimmed V and J ends, which lost 4 bases and 9 bases, there was a span of 13 bases. CDR3 loop: CASSGGYTGPQHF. The CDR3 DNA sequence: TGTGCCAGCAGTGGGGGGTACACAGGGCCCCAGCATTTT.

The chain joins TRBV27 to TRBJ2-7, with unresolved D. The V gene lost 10 bases and the J gene lost 5 bases, with 9 bases spanning the gap. The CDR3 is made up of 10 amino acids. Germline V gene sequence: CDR1 MNHEY, CDR2 SMNVEV (reference sequence). In DNA, the CDR3 is TGTGCCACCCCTCGGAACGAGCAGTACTTC. It yields the protein CATPRNEQYF.

The chain uses TRBV29-1 and TRBJ1-2, with D possibly matching TRBD1 (5 bases). The germline V gene encodes CDR1 SQVTM and CDR2 ANQGSEA. Trimming removed 7 bases from V and 8 bases from J, with 23 bases in between. The CDR3 runs 14 residues. The CDR3 region is CSAPPPRSGEGYTF. Written as DNA, the CDR3 is TGCAGCGCCCCACCGCCCAGATCGGGGGAGGGCTACACCTTC.

The chain links TRBV10-2 to TRBJ2-7, with D uncertain. The CDR3 sequence is 16 residues long. CDR1 is WSHSY and CDR2 is SAAADI in the germline V gene. Trimming removed 8 bases at V and 1 base at J, with 21 bases between. The CDR3 DNA sequence: TGCGCCAGCGCCGCCGGTTCCGGAAGAAGATCCTACGAGCAGTACTTC. Translation gives CASAAGSGRRSYEQYF.

The chain carries TRBV4-3 and TRBJ2-7, with TRBD1 matching over 9 bases. The CDR3 contains 16 residues. Trimming took 0 bases from V and 4 from J; bases not matched to a gene: 7. Germline CDR1 reads LGHNA; CDR2 reads YSLEER. CDR3 sequence reads: CASSQDRTGGFYEQYF. The CDR3 DNA reads TGCGCCAGCAGCCAAGATCGAACAGGGGGCTTTTACGAGCAGTACTTC.

Of note for this clone: One end of the junction fails to match germline, which may point to a read error. This rearrangement joins TRBV29-1 to TRBJ2-5; TRBD2 is a possible D gene (6 bases). The germline V gene has CDR1 SQVTM and CDR2 ANQGSEA. The CDR3 length is 13 residues. For the CDR3, the DNA is TGCAGCGCTGAAAGGGGCGCGGGGGAGACCCAGTACTTC. It translates to CSAERGAGETQYF.

This sequence joins TRBV27 and TRBJ2-1; no clear D gene. The CDR3 has 16 residues. The germline CDR1 and CDR2 sequences are MNHEY and SMNVEV (reference sequence). Trimming left V 5 bases short and J 3 bases short, with 17 bases between. The DNA for the CDR3 is TGTGCCAGCAGTCCCCCAGAAGACCCAAACTACAATGAGCAGTTCTTC. Translation: CASSPPEDPNYNEQFF.

This chain uses TRBV30 with TRBJ2-7; 8 bases are a match to TRBD1. J gave up 7 bases and V 2 bases, and 7 bases lay outside the gene matches. The CDR3 contains 13 residues. The germline CDR1 and CDR2 sequences are GTSNPN and SVGIG (reference sequence). The CDR3 DNA reads as TGTGCCTGGAGTTGGACAGGGCAGGATGAGCAGTACTTC. Amino acids: CAWSWTGQDEQYF.

The chain has TRBV2 and TRBJ2-2, with a possible D match to TRBD1 (5 bases). Germline V gene data show CDR1 as SNHLY and CDR2 as FYNNEI. V was pared by 6 bases and J by 3 bases, with 11 bases between. The CDR3 runs 14 residues. The CDR3 protein is CASRWTQDTGELFF. CDR3 DNA sequence: TGTGCCAGCAGGTGGACACAAGACACCGGGGAGCTGTTTTTT.

This chain links TRBV30 with TRBJ2-7, with unresolved D. Per the germline V gene, CDR1 is GTSNPN and CDR2 is SVGIG (reference sequence). The CDR3 is 11 amino acids. V lost 1 base and J 2 bases, leaving 3 bases between the germline ends. The CDR3 is CAWSDTYEQYF. The CDR3, as DNA: TGTGCCTGGAGTGATACCTACGAGCAGTACTTC. Using reference TRBV30 and TRBJ2-7 for the parts outside the CDR3, the full variable domain is SQTIHQWPATLVQPVGSPLSLECTVEGTSNPNLYWYRQAAGRGLQLLFYSVGIGQISSEVPQNLSASRPQDRQFILSSKKLLLSDSGFYLCAWSDTYEQYFGPGTRLTVT.

V and J are TRBV19 and TRBJ2-1; 12 bases line up with TRBD2. Looked up from germline, CDR1 is LNHDA and CDR2 is SQIVND (reference sequence). Losses at the gene ends were 3 bases for V and 6 bases for J; bases not matched to a gene: 12. The CDR3 is 18 amino acids. This CDR3 reads CASSILSSGGAFGNEQFF. Here the CDR3 DNA reads TGTGCCAGTAGTATTCTTTCTAGCGGGGGGGCGTTTGGCAATGAGCAGTTCTTC.

The gene calls are TRBV10-2 and TRBJ2-3; no definite D call. From germline, CDR1 is WSHSY and CDR2 SAAADI. The CDR3 spans 13 residues. V was cut by 7 bases and J by 6 bases, with 14 bases left in between. The chain's CDR3 is CASTPFDSDTQYF. The CDR3 DNA is TGCGCCAGCACGCCTTTTGATTCGGATACGCAGTATTTT.

This chain links TRBV7-9 with TRBJ1-6; 12 nucleotides align to TRBD1. Trimming took 7 bases from V and 2 from J; bases not matched to a gene: 6. Germline V gives CDR1 SEHNR, CDR2 FQNEAQ (reference sequence). There are 17 residues in the CDR3. DNA of the CDR3: TGTGCCAGCACCGGGACAGGGGGCAGAACCTATAATTCACCCCTCCACTTT. This gives the protein CASTGTGGRTYNSPLHF. Using reference TRBV7-9 and TRBJ1-6 for the parts outside the CDR3, the full variable domain is DTGVSQNPRHKITKRGQNVTFRCDPISEHNRLYWYRQTLGQGPEFLTYFQNEAQLEKSRLLSDRFSAERPKGSFSTLEIQRTEQGDSAMYLCASTGTGGRTYNSPLHFGNGTRLTVT.

The chain couples TRBV4-3 to TRBJ2-1, with 12 bases lining up with TRBD2. This CDR3 has 17 amino acids. Germline V gene data show CDR1 as LGHNA and CDR2 as YSLEER. V lost 0 bases to trimming and J lost 4 bases; unmatched junction nucleotides: 4. The CDR3 DNA reads as TGCGCCAGCAGCCAAGATCTAGCGGGGGGGAGATACAATGAGCAGTTCTTC. It encodes CASSQDLAGGRYNEQFF.

The chain combines TRBV29-1 with TRBJ2-1; D remains ambiguous. V lost 0 bases and J 7 bases, leaving 7 bases between the germline ends. From germline, CDR1 is SQVTM and CDR2 ANQGSEA. The CDR3 spans 12 residues. CDR3 DNA sequence: TGCAGCGTTGAAGACGGTGGAAATGAGCAGTTCTTC. The encoded protein is CSVEDGGNEQFF.

This chain uses TRBV10-2 with TRBJ2-1; 12 nucleotides line up with TRBD2. J was trimmed by 10 bases and V by 6 bases; bases with no gene match: 10. CDR1 is WSHSY and CDR2 is SAAADI in the germline V gene. This CDR3 region has 15 residues. The CDR3 region is CASSLAGGALWEQFF. The CDR3 DNA follows: TGCGCCAGCAGCCTAGCGGGGGGGGCACTTTGGGAGCAGTTCTTC.

This chain uses TRBV6-6 with TRBJ1-1; D may be TRBD1 (5 bases). Germline V gives CDR1 MNHNY, CDR2 SVGAGI (reference sequence). The CDR3 has 14 amino acids. Trimming shortened V by 3 bases and J by 1 base, and 9 bases separated the two germline ends. This CDR3 is CASSYQGANTEAFF. CDR3 DNA sequence: TGTGCCAGCAGTTATCAGGGAGCGAACACTGAAGCTTTCTTT.

This clone is medium-sized (0.01 to 0.1%) in the sample. This chain links TRBV4-1 with TRBJ2-5, with D perhaps matching TRBD2 (6 bases). Germline V gene data show CDR1 as MGHRA and CDR2 as YSYEKL. CDR3 length equals 15 residues. The V gene lost 5 bases and the J gene lost 2 bases, with 15 bases spanning the gap. The chain's CDR3 is CASSADSGSQETQYF. CDR3 coding DNA: TGCGCCAGCAGCGCTGATAGCGGATCACAAGAGACCCAGTACTTC.

This clone was seen only a few times. The chain has TRBV29-1 and TRBJ2-1; 10 bases are shared with TRBD2. Germline lookup yields CDR1 SQVTM and CDR2 ANQGSEA. The V and J ends lost 7 bases and 5 bases, in that order; junction bases with no gene match: 5. The CDR3 sequence is 13 residues long. Here the CDR3 reads CSGLGLADNEQFF. The CDR3 DNA is TGCAGCGGATTAGGACTAGCGGACAATGAGCAGTTCTTC.

This clone was seen a single time. The chain carries TRBV6-6 and TRBJ2-7; possibly TRBD2 for D (5 bases). Germline V CDR1 and CDR2: MNHNY, SVGAGI (reference sequence). The CDR3 consists of 13 residues. Trimming stripped 7 bases from V and 1 base from J, with 11 bases between. The CDR3 DNA follows: TGTGCCAGCATCAGTCGGGGTTCCTACGAGCAGTACTTC. This sequence encodes CASISRGSYEQYF.